The 3 T cell receptor beta chains presented below share a single source sample, sequenced in a study of shared clonotypes between healthy human individuals. Sequenced by immunoSEQ multiplex PCR; TCRdb stores in-frame clones only, minus some. The sample holds about 320,000 clones, roughly 84% seen once. Input material: memory CD8+ T cells sorted from blood. Subset reported: CD45RO+ cells pooled with CCR7-negative TemRA cells. The origin of the receptors is a man between 18 and 35 years old in good health.

This sequence joins TRBV6-5 and TRBJ2-1, with a possible D match to TRBD1 (6 bases). V dropped 2 bases and J dropped 7 bases, with 9 bases sitting between them. This CDR3 spans 13 amino acids. CDR1 is MNHEY, CDR2 SVGAGI, per germline. The DNA of the CDR3 is TGTGCCAGCAGTTACGTAGGGGGAAATGAGCAGTTCTTC. Translated: CASSYVGGNEQFF.

As concerns this clone: A much larger clone differs from this one at a single base, so this may be a read error. The chain carries TRBV7-9 and TRBJ2-7, with D uncertain. The CDR3 consists of 13 residues. Looked up from germline, CDR1 is SEHNR and CDR2 is FQNEAQ (reference sequence). V was shortened by 3 bases and J by 0 bases, with 6 bases between the two germline ends. CDR3: CASSLVSSYEQYF. For the CDR3, the DNA is TGTGCCAGCAGCTTGGTTAGCTCCTACGAGCAGTACTTC.

The table lists this clone with a few counts. The rearrangement joins TRBV11-2 to TRBJ1-3, with a weak D call TRBD1 (5 bases). CDR1 and CDR2 from the germline V gene are SGHAT and FQNNGV. Trimming pared 0 bases from V and 3 bases from J, leaving 12 bases between. The CDR3 is made up of 16 amino acids. The CDR3 sequence: CASSLEGRGVGNTIYF. The CDR3 DNA sequence: TGTGCCAGCAGCTTAGAAGGTCGAGGGGTTGGAAACACCATATATTTT.